These T cell receptor beta chains were read from a single sample in a study of blood T cells in healthy people across ages. Via MiXCR, TCRdb re-called the 5' RACE reads, giving one row per CDR3 protein. The repertoire holds hundreds of thousands of distinct CDR3 sequences, with around 24% as singletons. The sample was also linked to a second study, of T cells of mothers and their children.

The sample comprised blood. Source of these receptors: a boy between 10 and 17 years old in good health. Each CDR3 is given without its conserved first and last residue.

V gene,CDR3 protein
TRBV4-3,ASSQETGVNSPLH
TRBV10-3,AISLQDTGCGEQY
TRBV6-2/TRBV6-3,ASSKTGTGYNEQF
TRBV12-3/TRBV12-4,ASSLARQGGAEKLF
TRBV6-5,ASSYSLETGQDTYEQY
TRBV4-1,ASSPQPGPNTEAF
TRBV9,ASSEGDQGSANTGELF
TRBV7-2,ASSSSGGVSPLH
TRBV7-6,ASSLTLWWSISGPNNEQF
TRBV20-1,SAGGWEGMSEQF
TRBV7-8,ASSLEAGPVNTEAF
TRBV12-3/TRBV12-4,ASGRDEQF
TRBV7-6,ASSLAPGKDIQY
TRBV12-3/TRBV12-4,ASSFLEEEAQY
TRBV20-1,SAAGQGDYGYT
TRBV6-2/TRBV6-3,ASSYLAGTLETEAF
TRBV2,ASGSGAGELF
TRBV28,ASSLAEGLAGTTDTQY
TRBV4-3,ASSQAVSGADVLT
TRBV25-1,ASSDPSLGLQDNEQF
TRBV11-2,ASSFSNEKLL
TRBV20-1,SARDLDRGISYEVETQY
TRBV12-3/TRBV12-4,ASSGTGESTEAF
TRBV4-3,ASSTSLAGVSSYEQY
TRBV4-1,ASSQDLASSGYTDTQY